This T cell receptor beta chain was identified in a study of blood T cell repertoires in COVID-19 (dated by TCRdb to the early 2020s). Background on the whole study: Samples from collaborators originated in the United States, Italy and Spain and spanned both the acute and convalescent phases of COVID-19. The prospective study material was composed of cDNA or gDNA derived from T cells, B-cell-depleted T cells, or PBMCs. Subjects who had been exposed to COVID-19, were actively infected with it, or had recovered from it provided the deeply sampled blood TCRbeta repertoires that made up the dataset. The repertoires were made available in a free public database intended to serve as a resource for research on the immune response to SARS-CoV-2. Samples were obtained from the ongoing ImmuneRACE study (first 160 participants) and from approximately 1,200 subjects provided by 6 global collaborators. Sample metadata almost always included a de-identified subject ID, COVID-19 status, age in years and sex. HLA class I and class II types, where available, came from metadata supplied by the sample provider rather than from assay-based typing. Here is what the overall study found, with its caveats: The quantity of clinical and demographic metadata differed by source and by participant and was supplied without curation.

With regard to this clone: It has no known antigen specificity. Per-base qualities were not stored, and no clone one base away is much larger.

TCRbeta CDR3 regions were amplified from genomic DNA using the immunoSEQ Assay, a bias-controlled multiplex PCR. The authors' pipeline ran thus. Within the assay, amplification of reference gene primers was used to estimate how many nucleated cells each sample contained. To quantify the absolute abundance of each unique TCRbeta CDR3 rearrangement, sequence reads were collapsed and filtered. For each sample, productive Simpson clonality was calculated by taking the square root of Simpson's diversity index across productive rearrangements. TCRdb took over this immuneACCESS table, retaining in-frame rearrangements with V and J assigned. Such tables are incomplete; in checked studies, under half of the missing clones stem from an unresolved V gene, and the remainder is unexplained. V and J calls and clone size come straight from that table; D and trimming were deduced from the DNA. Here the sample has about 210,000 clones; around 83% occur a single time. The ten biggest clones cover roughly 10% of the sample.

Each collaborating institution followed its own protocols to collect whole blood in K2EDTA tubes. For TCRbeta analysis, collaborators shipped samples in one of three forms: frozen whole blood, isolated PBMCs, or DNA extracted from either of those sample types. The CDR3 holds 13 amino acids from the cysteine to the phenylalanine. Only CDR3 DNA remains: 39 bases, in frame from the first base. CDR1 LNHDA and CDR2 SQIVND are derived from the germline V gene (reference sequence). Compared with germline, V lacks 9 bases and J lacks 4 bases; bases without a gene match: 3. Input material: peripheral blood. Here the chain combines TRBV19 and TRBJ1-4, with 9 junctional bases fitting TRBD1. This receptor was taken from a man in his forties or fifties with active or convalescent COVID-19. The sequenced DNA: TGTGCCAGCTCGGACAGGGGTAATGAAAAACTGTTTTTT. Translated, this is CASSDRGNEKLFF.